A single sample gave rise to the 11 T cell receptor beta chains below, sequenced in a study of CD8+ T cells in alopecia areata. Extracted RNA was reverse transcribed into cDNA, the sequencing template. Here immunoSEQ multiplex PCR was the method, and the copy in TCRdb shows in-frame clones only, minus some. The sample holds 110,000 or so clones; around 59% are singletons and the top ten take 20% to 25%. The sequenced material came from CD8+ T cells sorted from blood. These receptors were collected from a human donor in good health.

In this sample, this clone turned up a few times. The chain links TRBV28 to TRBJ1-5; perhaps TRBD1 as D (6 bases). The CDR3 runs to 14 residues. CDR1 and CDR2 (germline): MDHEN, SYDVKM. The V and J ends lost 4 bases and 2 bases respectively, with 9 bases between them. The CDR3 region has the DNA TGTGCCAGCAGTTCGGGACAAGGCAATCAGCCCCAGCATTTT. Amino acids: CASSSGQGNQPQHF.

This rearrangement joins TRBV29-1 to TRBJ1-1; D is perhaps TRBD1 (5 bases). Germline CDR1 and CDR2: SQVTM and ANQGSEA. This CDR3 region has 12 residues. Trimming removed 7 bases from V and 4 bases from J, with 13 bases in between. The CDR3 coding sequence is TGCAGCGCGAGTACAGGTCTCACTGAAGCTTTCTTT. Encoded protein: CSASTGLTEAFF.

The chain carries TRBV9 and TRBJ2-4; D is tentatively TRBD1 or TRBD2 (5 bases each). Germline V gene sequence: CDR1 SGDLS, CDR2 YYNGEE. This CDR3 region has 12 residues. V was clipped by 4 bases and J by 9 bases, with 11 bases between them. CDR3 in DNA: TGTGCCAGCAGCCCCTTTGGGGGCATTCAGTACTTC. It is translated as CASSPFGGIQYF. Using reference TRBV9 and TRBJ2-4 for the parts outside the CDR3, the full variable domain is DSGVTQTPKHLITATGQRVTLRCSPRSGDLSVYWYQQSLDQGLQFLIQYYNGEERAKGNILERFSAQQFPDLHSELNLSSLELGDSALYFCASSPFGGIQYFGAGTRLSVL.

This CDR3 reads CSVEAGGNTEAFF. In DNA, the CDR3 is TGCAGCGTTGAAGCGGGAGGGAACACTGAAGCTTTCTTT. V and J are TRBV29-1 and TRBJ1-1; D not certain. This CDR3 contains 13 residues. V was shortened by 1 base and J by 1 base, with 7 bases between the two germline ends. CDR1 SQVTM and CDR2 ANQGSEA come from the germline V gene.

The J gene is TRBJ1-4, the V gene TRBV5-6; possibly TRBD1 for D (5 bases). The germline V gene encodes CDR1 SGHDT and CDR2 YYEEEE. Deletions cut 3 bases from V and 6 bases from J, with 12 bases between. CDR3 length equals 14 residues. The CDR3 loop reads CASSWGLGDEKLFF. CDR3 DNA sequence: TGTGCCAGCAGCTGGGGACTGGGGGATGAAAAACTGTTTTTT.

The J gene is TRBJ1-1, the V gene TRBV27; D ambiguous. Per germline, CDR1 MNHEY and CDR2 SMNVEV (reference sequence). The CDR3 spans 13 residues. V lost 2 bases, J lost 1 base, and 5 bases lay in between. This CDR3 reads CASSLAQNTEAFF. CDR3 nucleotides: TGTGCCAGCAGTTTAGCACAGAACACTGAAGCTTTCTTT.

As concerns this clone: At the DNA level, this CDR3 is encoded by other sequences in the same sample as well. The chain employs TRBV7-2 and TRBJ1-2; D might be TRBD1 (6 bases). Germline values: CDR1 SGHTA, CDR2 FQGNSA. V shed 5 bases and J shed 0 bases, with 10 bases lying between them. CDR3 length: 14 amino acids. The CDR3 nucleotides are TGTGCCAGCAGCACAACAGGGACTAACTATGGCTACACCTTC. Translated, it gives CASSTTGTNYGYTF.

The chain uses TRBV2 and TRBJ2-3; 11 positions agree with TRBD2. From germline, CDR1 is SNHLY and CDR2 FYNNEI. The CDR3 spans 16 residues. J was trimmed by 6 bases and V by 2 bases; bases with no gene match: 7. CDR3 DNA sequence: TGTGCCAGCAGTGAATTTAGCGGGGGGGCCTGGGATACGCAGTATTTT. Its translation: CASSEFSGGAWDTQYF.

This clone was observed a few times. This chain joins TRBV15 and TRBJ2-3; no clear D gene. Trimming removed 4 bases at V and 1 base at J, with 12 bases between. CDR1 and CDR2 (germline): LNHNV, YYDKDF (reference sequence). The CDR3 loop spans 15 amino acids. The CDR3 bases are TGTGCCACCAGCAATGGTTTTCGGGGCACAGATACGCAGTATTTT. Translated, it gives CATSNGFRGTDTQYF.

The DNA of the CDR3 is TGTGCCTGGAGTACAACAGGGGGGTTGGGCAATCAGCCCCAGCATTTT. The encoded protein is CAWSTTGGLGNQPQHF. The chain carries TRBV30 and TRBJ1-5, with 8 bases identical to TRBD1. J was trimmed by 2 bases and V by 2 bases; bases with no gene match: 8. Per germline, CDR1 GTSNPN and CDR2 SVGIG (reference sequence). The CDR3 is made up of 16 amino acids.

The chain links TRBV5-1 to TRBJ1-6; D unresolved. There are 17 residues in the CDR3. With 0 bases removed from V and 5 bases from J, the gap between germline ends came to 15 bases. Germline V gene data show CDR1 as SGHRS and CDR2 as YFSETQ. The DNA of the CDR3 is TGCGCCAGCAGCTTGGGTCAGCTCCCATCTCATAATTCACCCCTCCACTTT. Its translation is CASSLGQLPSHNSPLHF. The full variable domain, its missing parts supplied by reference TRBV5-1 and TRBJ1-6, is KAGVTQTPRYLIKTRGQQVTLSCSPISGHRSVSWYQQTPGQGLQFLFEYFSETQRNKGNFPGRFSGRQFSNSRSEMNVSTLELGDSALYLCASSLGQLPSHNSPLHFGNGTRLTVT.